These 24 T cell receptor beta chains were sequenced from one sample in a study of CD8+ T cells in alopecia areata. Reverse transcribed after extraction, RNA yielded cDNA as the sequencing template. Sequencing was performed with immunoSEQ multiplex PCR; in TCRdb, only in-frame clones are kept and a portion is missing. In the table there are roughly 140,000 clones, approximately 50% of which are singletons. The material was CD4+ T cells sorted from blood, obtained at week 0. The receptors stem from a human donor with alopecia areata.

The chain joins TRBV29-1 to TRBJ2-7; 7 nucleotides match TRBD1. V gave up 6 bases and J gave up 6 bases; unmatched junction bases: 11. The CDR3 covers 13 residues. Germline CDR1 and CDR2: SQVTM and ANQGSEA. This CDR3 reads CSVSGTESGEQYF. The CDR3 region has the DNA TGCAGCGTCTCCGGGACAGAATCCGGCGAGCAGTACTTC.

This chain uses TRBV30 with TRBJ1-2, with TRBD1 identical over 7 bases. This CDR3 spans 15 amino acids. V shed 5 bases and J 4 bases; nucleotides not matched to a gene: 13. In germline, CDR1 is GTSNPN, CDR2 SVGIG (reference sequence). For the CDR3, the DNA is TGTGCCTGGGGTGATCCGGGACAGCCGTTCTATGGCTACACCTTC. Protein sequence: CAWGDPGQPFYGYTF.

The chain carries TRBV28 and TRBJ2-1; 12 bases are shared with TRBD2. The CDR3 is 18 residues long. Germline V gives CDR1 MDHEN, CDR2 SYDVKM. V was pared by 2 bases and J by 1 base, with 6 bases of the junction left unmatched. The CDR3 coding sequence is TGTGCCAGCAGTTTACTAGCGGGAGGGGTAGGATCCTACAATGAGCAGTTCTTC. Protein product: CASSLLAGGVGSYNEQFF.

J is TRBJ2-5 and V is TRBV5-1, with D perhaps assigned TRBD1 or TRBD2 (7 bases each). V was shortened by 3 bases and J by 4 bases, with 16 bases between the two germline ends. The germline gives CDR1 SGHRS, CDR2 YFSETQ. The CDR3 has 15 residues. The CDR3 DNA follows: TGCGCCAGCAGCTCGAGGGGAGGGGGCGCAGAGACCCAGTACTTC. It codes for CASSSRGGGAETQYF.

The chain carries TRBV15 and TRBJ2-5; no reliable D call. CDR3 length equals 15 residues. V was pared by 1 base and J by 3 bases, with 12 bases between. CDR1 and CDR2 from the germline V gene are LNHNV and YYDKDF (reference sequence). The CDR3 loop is CATSRGMRLEETQYF. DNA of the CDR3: TGTGCCACCAGCAGAGGTATGCGACTGGAAGAGACCCAGTACTTC.

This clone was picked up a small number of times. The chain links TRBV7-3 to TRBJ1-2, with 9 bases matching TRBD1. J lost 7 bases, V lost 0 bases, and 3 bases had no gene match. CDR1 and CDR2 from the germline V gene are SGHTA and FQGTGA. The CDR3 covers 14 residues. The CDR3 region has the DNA TGTGCCAGCAGCTTAACGGGACAGGGCGGTGGCTACACCTTC. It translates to CASSLTGQGGGYTF. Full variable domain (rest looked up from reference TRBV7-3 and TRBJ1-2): GAGVSQTPSNKVTEKGKYVELRCDPISGHTALYWYRQSLGQGPEFLIYFQGTGAADDSGLPNDRFFAVRPEGSVSTLKIQRTERGDSAVYLCASSLTGQGGGYTFGSGTRLTVV.

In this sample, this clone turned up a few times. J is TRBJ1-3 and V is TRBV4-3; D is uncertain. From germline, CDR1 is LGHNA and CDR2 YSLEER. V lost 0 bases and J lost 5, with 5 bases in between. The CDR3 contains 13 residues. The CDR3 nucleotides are TGCGCCAGCAGCCAAGAGATACGAAACACCATATATTTT. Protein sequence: CASSQEIRNTIYF.

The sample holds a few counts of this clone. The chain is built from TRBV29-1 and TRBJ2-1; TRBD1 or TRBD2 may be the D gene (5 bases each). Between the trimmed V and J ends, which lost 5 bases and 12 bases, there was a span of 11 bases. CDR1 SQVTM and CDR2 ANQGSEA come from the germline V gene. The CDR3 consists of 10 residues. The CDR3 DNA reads TGCAGCGTTTTTATTGGGACGCAGTTCTTC. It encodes CSVFIGTQFF.

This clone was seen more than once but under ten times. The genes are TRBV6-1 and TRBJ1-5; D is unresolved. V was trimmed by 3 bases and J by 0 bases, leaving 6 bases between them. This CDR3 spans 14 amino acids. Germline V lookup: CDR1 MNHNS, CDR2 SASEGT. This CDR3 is CASSDPYSNQPQHF. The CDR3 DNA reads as TGTGCCAGCAGTGATCCCTATAGCAATCAGCCCCAGCATTTT.

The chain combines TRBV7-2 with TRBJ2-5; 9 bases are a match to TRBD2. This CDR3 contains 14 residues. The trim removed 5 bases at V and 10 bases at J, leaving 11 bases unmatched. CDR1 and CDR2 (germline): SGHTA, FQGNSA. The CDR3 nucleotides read TGTGCCAGCAGCGCTAGCGGGGTAGTGTCGGACCAGTACTTC. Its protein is CASSASGVVSDQYF. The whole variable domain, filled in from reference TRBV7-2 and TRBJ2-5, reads GAGVSQSPSNKVTEKGKDVELRCDPISGHTALYWYRQSLGQGLEFLIYFQGNSAPDKSGLPSDRFSAERTGGSVSTLTIQRTQQEDSAVYLCASSASGVVSDQYFGPGTRLLVL.

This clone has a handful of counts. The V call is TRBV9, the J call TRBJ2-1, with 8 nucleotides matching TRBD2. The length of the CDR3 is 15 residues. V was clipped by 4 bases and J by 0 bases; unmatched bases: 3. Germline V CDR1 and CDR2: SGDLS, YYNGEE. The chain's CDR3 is CASSSLAGSYNEQFF. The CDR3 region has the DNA TGTGCCAGCAGCTCTCTAGCGGGCTCCTACAATGAGCAGTTCTTC.

The CDR3 sequence is CASSQRTGNGETQYF. Written as DNA, the CDR3 is TGCGCCAGCAGCCAACGGACAGGGAATGGGGAGACCCAGTACTTC. The rearrangement joins TRBV4-1 to TRBJ2-5, with TRBD1 matching over 8 bases. Germline lookup yields CDR1 MGHRA and CDR2 YSYEKL. There are 15 residues in the CDR3. V trimming: 2 bases; J trimming: 5 bases; junction bases outside the gene matches: 7.

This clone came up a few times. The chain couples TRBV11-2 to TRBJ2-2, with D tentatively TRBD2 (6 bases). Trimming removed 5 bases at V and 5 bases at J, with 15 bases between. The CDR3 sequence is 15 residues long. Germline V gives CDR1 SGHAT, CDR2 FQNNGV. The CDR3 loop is CASSPRLGGTGELFF. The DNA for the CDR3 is TGTGCCAGCAGCCCCCGGCTAGGAGGGACCGGGGAGCTGTTTTTT.

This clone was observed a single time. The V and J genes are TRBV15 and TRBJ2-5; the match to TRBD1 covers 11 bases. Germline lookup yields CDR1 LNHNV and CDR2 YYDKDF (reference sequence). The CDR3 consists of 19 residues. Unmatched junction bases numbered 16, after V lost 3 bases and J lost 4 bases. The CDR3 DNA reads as TGTGCCACCAGCAGGACAACCCGGACAGGGGGCGCGTGGATAGAGACCCAGTACTTC. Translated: CATSRTTRTGGAWIETQYF.

The CDR3 region is CASNKSGAKETQYF. CDR3 in DNA: TGTGCCAGCAACAAGTCGGGGGCGAAAGAGACCCAGTACTTC. V is TRBV27 and J is TRBJ2-5; D may match TRBD1 or TRBD2 (6 bases each). Germline lookup yields CDR1 MNHEY and CDR2 SMNVEV (reference sequence). The V and J ends lost 7 bases and 3 bases respectively, with 15 bases between them. The CDR3 covers 14 residues.

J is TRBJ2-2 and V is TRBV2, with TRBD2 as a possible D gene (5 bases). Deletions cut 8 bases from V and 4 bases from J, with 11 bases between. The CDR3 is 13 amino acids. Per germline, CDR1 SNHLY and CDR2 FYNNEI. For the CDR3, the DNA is TGTGCCAGCGGGGAGCGGACCACCGGGGAGCTGTTTTTT. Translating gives CASGERTTGELFF.

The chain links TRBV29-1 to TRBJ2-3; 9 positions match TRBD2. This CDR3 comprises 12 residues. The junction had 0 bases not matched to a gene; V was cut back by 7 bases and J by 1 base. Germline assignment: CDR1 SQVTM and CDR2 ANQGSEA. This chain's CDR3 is CSGTSGTDTQYF. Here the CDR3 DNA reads TGCAGCGGGACTAGCGGCACAGATACGCAGTATTTT.

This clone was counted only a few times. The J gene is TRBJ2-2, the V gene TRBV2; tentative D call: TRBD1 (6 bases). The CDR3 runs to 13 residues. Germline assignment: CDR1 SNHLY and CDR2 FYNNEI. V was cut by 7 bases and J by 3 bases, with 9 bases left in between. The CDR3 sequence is CASTGVDTGELFF. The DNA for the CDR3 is TGTGCCAGCACAGGGGTGGACACCGGGGAGCTGTTTTTT. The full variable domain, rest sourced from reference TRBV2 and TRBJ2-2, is EPEVTQTPSHQVTQMGQEVILRCVPISNHLYFYWYRQILGQKVEFLVSFYNNEISEKSEIFDDQFSVERPDGSNFTLKIRSTKLEDSAMYFCASTGVDTGELFFGEGSRLTVL.

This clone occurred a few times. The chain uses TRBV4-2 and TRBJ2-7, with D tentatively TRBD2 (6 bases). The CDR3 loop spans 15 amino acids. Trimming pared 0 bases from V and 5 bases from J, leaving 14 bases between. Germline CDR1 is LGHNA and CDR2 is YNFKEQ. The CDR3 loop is CASSQDPLATNEQYF. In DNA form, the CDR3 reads TGTGCCAGCAGCCAAGATCCCCTAGCGACGAACGAGCAGTACTTC.

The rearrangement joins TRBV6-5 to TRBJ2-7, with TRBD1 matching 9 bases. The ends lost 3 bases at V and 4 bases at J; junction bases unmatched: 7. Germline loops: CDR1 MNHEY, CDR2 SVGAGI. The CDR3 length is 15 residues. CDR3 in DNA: TGTGCCAGCAGTTATGACGCACAGGGGGCTTACGAGCAGTACTTC. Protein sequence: CASSYDAQGAYEQYF.

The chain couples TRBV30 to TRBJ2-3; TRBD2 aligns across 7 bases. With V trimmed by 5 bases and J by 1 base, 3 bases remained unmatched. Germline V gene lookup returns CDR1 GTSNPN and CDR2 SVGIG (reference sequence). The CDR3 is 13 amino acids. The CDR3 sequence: CAWQAGRTDTQYF. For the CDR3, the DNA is TGTGCCTGGCAAGCGGGACGCACAGATACGCAGTATTTT.

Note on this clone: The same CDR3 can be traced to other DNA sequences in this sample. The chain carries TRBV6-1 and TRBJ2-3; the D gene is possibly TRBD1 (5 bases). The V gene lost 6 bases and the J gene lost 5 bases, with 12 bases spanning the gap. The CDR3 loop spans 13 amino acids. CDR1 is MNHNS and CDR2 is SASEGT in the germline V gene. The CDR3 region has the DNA TGTGCCAGCAGCCTGCAGGGTCTAGATACGCAGTATTTT. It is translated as CASSLQGLDTQYF.

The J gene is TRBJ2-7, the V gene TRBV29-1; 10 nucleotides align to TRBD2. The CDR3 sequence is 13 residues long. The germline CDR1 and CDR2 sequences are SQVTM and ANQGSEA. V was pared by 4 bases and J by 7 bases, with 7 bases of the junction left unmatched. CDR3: CSVASRLAGEQYF. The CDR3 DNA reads TGCAGCGTTGCAAGTAGACTAGCGGGTGAGCAGTACTTC.

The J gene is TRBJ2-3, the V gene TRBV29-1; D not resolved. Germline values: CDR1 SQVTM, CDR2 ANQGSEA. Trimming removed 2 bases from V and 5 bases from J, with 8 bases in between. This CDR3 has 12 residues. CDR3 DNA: TGCAGCGTTGAATTGGGAAAAGATACGCAGTATTTT. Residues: CSVELGKDTQYF.